This T cell receptor (beta chain) emerged from a study of T cells expressing NK-cell markers. Study-level information: HCMV seropositivity characterized seven of the eight sequenced donors, and seronegativity one. Study-wide results and limits: Nothing established the HCMV specificity of expanded NKG2C+ T cell clones. Several donors' CD3+CD56-NKG2C+ cells were dominated by the same clonotypes.

From the 5' RACE reads, TCRdb lists one entry per CDR3 protein and no DNA. The clone table shows about 150,000 distinct CDR3 sequences, with the ten largest holding approximately 12%. The length of the CDR3 is 18 residues. CDR1 and CDR2 from the germline V gene are DFQATT and SNEGSKA (reference sequence). As regards this clonotype: Its antigen is currently unknown.

The sequence derives from a man younger than 35 in good health. The chain is built from TRBV20-1 and TRBJ1-3; without DNA, the TCRdb call of TRBD1 cannot be checked. Sequenced: blood T cells: a sorted CD56 or NKG2C T cell subset, CD4+ or CD8+ T cells, or bulk PBMC T cells (not recorded which). CDR3 protein: CSARETSLAGEERDTIYF.